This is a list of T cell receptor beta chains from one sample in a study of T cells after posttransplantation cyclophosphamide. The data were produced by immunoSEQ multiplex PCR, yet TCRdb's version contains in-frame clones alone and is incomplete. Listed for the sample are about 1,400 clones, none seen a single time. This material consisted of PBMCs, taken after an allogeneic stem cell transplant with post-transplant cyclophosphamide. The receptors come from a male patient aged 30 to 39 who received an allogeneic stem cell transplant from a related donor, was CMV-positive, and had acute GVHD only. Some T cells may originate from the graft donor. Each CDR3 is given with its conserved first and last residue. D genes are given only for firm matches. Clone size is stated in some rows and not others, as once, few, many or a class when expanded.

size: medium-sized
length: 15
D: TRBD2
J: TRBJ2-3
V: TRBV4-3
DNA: TGCGCCAGCAGCCTTGGACTAGCGGACACAGATACGCAGTATTTT
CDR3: CASSLGLADTDTQYF

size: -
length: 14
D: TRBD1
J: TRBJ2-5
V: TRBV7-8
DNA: TGTGCCAGCAGCTTAGGGGGGACAGGGGAGACCCAGTACTTC
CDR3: CASSLGGTGETQYF

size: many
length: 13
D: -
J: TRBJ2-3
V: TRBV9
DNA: TGTGCCAGCAGCGCGGGGGTGGGGGTTACGCAGTATTTT
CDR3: CASSAGVGVTQYF

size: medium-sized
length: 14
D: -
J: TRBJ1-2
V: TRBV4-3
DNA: TGCGCCAGCAGCCATATAGGACAGAACTATGGCTACACCTTC
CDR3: CASSHIGQNYGYTF

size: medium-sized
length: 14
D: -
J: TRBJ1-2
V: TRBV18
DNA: TGTGCCAGCTCACCACCCCCAGGGAACTATGGCTACACCTTC
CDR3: CASSPPPGNYGYTF

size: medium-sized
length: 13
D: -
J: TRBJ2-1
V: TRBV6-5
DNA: TGTGCCAGCAGCCAAAACCGAGACACCGAGCAGTTCTTC
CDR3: CASSQNRDTEQFF

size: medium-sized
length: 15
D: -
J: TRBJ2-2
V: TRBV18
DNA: TGTGCCAGCTCACCACAGAATAGCGTTAACGGGGAGCTGTTTTTT
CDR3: CASSPQNSVNGELFF

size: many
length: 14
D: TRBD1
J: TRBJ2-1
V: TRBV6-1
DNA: TGTGCCAGCAGGTGGCAGGCCACAGGGGTTGAGCAGTTCTTC
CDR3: CASRWQATGVEQFF

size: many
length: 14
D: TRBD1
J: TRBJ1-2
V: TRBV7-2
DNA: TGTGCCAGCAGCTTCCGGGACAGGGGACGTGGCTACACCTTC
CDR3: CASSFRDRGRGYTF

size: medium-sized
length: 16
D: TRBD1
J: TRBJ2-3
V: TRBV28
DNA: TGTGCCAGCAGTTTATCCGGGACAGGGCGCACAGATACGCAGTATTTT
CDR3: CASSLSGTGRTDTQYF

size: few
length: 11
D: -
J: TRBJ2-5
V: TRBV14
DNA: TGTGCCAGCAGCCAAGGGACTGAGCAGTACTTC
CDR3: CASSQGTEQYF

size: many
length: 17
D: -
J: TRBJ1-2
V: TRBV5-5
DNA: TGTGCCAGCAGCTTGGCCTGGGGAAAACAGGGATCGGGAGGCTACACCTTC
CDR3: CASSLAWGKQGSGGYTF

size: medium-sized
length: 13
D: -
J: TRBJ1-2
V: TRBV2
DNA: TGTGCCAGCAGTGAGGTCAGGCTCTATGGCTACACCTTC
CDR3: CASSEVRLYGYTF

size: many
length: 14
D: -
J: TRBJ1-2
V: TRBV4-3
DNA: TGCGCCAGCAGCCAAGGGGGCACAGCCTATGGCTACACCTTC
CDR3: CASSQGGTAYGYTF

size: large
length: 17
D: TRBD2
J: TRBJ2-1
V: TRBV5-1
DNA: TGCGCCAGCAGCTTGTCCGGGACTAGCGATTTCTACAATGAGCAGTTCTTC
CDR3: CASSLSGTSDFYNEQFF

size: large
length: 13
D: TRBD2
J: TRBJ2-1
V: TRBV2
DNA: TGTGCCAGCAGGGACCTTAGCGGGGATGAGCAGTTCTTC
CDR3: CASRDLSGDEQFF

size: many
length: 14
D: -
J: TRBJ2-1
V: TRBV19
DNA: TGTGCCAGTACTTCTTCAGGGTACTACAATGAGCAGTTCTTC
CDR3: CASTSSGYYNEQFF

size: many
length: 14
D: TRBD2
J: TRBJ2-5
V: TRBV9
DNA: TGTGCCAGCAGCGGGGGACTAGGAAGCGAGACCCAGTACTTC
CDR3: CASSGGLGSETQYF

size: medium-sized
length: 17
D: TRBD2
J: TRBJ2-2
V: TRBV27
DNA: TGTGCCAGCAGTTTATTGCTAGCGGGGGAGGATACCGGGGAGCTGTTTTTT
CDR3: CASSLLLAGEDTGELFF

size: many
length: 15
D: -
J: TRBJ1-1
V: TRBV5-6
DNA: TGTGCCAGCAGCCATGACTTCAGGGGAAACACTGAAGCTTTCTTT
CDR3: CASSHDFRGNTEAFF

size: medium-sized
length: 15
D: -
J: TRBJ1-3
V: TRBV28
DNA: TGTGCCAGCAGCTGGGGGGGGAGCTCTGGAAACACCATATATTTT
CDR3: CASSWGGSSGNTIYF

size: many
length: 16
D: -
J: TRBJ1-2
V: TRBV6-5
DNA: TGTGCCAGCAGTTACCTTCCCAGGGGCCGCGTCTATGGCTACACCTTC
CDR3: CASSYLPRGRVYGYTF

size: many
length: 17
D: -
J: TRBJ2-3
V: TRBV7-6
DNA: TGTGCCAGCAGCTTAGCCGGTGGCGGGGCAGATACAGATACGCAGTATTTT
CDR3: CASSLAGGGADTDTQYF

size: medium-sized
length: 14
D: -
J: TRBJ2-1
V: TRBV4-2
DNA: TGTGCCAGCCGCTCGTTTGAGGGGGTCAATGAGCAGTTCTTC
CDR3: CASRSFEGVNEQFF

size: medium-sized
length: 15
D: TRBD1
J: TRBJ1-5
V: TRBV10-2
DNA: TGCGCCAGCAGTGAGTCCCAGGACAGGGGGCAGCCCCAGCATTTT
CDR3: CASSESQDRGQPQHF

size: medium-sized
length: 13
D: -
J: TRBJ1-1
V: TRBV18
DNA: TGTGCCAGCTCACCGGGCAGGAACACTGAAGCTTTCTTT
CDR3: CASSPGRNTEAFF

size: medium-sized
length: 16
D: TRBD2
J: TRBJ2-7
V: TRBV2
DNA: TGTGCCATCACCGGGACTAGCGGGGGTAAAGCTTACGAGCAGTACTTC
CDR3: CAITGTSGGKAYEQYF

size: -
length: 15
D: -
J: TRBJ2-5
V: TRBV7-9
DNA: TGTGCCAGCAGCCCCCCGACGACTGCGCAAGAGACCCAGTACTTC
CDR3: CASSPPTTAQETQYF

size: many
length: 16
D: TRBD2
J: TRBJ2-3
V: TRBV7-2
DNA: TGTGCCAGCAGCACACGGGGGGGGCCAGGCACAGATACGCAGTATTTT
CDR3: CASSTRGGPGTDTQYF

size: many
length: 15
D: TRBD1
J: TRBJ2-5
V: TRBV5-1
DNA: TGCGCCAGCAGCTCGGACAGGGTTGGCCAAGAGACCCAGTACTTC
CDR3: CASSSDRVGQETQYF

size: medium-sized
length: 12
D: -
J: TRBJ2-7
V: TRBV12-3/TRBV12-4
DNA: TGTGCCAGCAGTAAGACTGAGCGGGAGCAGTACTTC
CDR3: CASSKTEREQYF

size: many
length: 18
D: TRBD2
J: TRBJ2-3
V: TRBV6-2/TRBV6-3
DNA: TGTGCCAGCAGTCCCGCTTGGTTGTGGGGGGGGATGCCAGATACGCAGTATTTT
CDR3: CASSPAWLWGGMPDTQYF

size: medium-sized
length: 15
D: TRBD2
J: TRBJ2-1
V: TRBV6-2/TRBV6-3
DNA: TGTGCCAGCAGAACGACTAGCGGGGGGGCCGGTGAGCAGTTCTTC
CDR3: CASRTTSGGAGEQFF

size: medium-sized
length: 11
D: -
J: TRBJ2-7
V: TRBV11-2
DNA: TGTGCCAGCAGCTTAGGGGCAGGGCAGTACTTC
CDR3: CASSLGAGQYF

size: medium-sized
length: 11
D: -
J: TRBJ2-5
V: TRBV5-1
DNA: TGCGCCAGCAGCTTGGCGGAGACCCAGTACTTC
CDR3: CASSLAETQYF

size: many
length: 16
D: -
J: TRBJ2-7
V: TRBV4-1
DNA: TGCGCCAGCAGCCCAGCCGAGACAGGCCTCTCCTACGAGCAGTACTTC
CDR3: CASSPAETGLSYEQYF

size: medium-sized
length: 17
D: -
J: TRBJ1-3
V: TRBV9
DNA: TGTGCCAGCAGCGTATTTGGGGGACACCACTCTGGAAACACCATATATTTT
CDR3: CASSVFGGHHSGNTIYF

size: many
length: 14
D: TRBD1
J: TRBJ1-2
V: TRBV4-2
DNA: TGTGCCAGCAGCCAAAAGACAGGGTTCTATGGCTACACCTTC
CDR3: CASSQKTGFYGYTF

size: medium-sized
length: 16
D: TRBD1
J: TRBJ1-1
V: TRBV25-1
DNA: TGTGCCAGCAGTAAATTAACGGGACAGATGAACACTGAAGCTTTCTTT
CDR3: CASSKLTGQMNTEAFF

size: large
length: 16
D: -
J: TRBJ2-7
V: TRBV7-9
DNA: TGTGCCAGCAGCCAAGAAGCAGGGAGGAACCCCTACGAGCAGTACTTC
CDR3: CASSQEAGRNPYEQYF

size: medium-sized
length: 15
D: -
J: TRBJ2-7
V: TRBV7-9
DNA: TGTGCCAGCAGCTTATTTATGGACAGATACTACGAGCAGTACTTC
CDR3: CASSLFMDRYYEQYF

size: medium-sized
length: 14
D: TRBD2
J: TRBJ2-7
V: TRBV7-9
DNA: TGTGCCAGCAGTAAAGCGGGGGGGCCCCTCGAGCAGTACTTC
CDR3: CASSKAGGPLEQYF

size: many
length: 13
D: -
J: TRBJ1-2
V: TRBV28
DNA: TGTGCCAGCAGTTTGGCAGGGCGCCATGGCTACACCTTC
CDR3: CASSLAGRHGYTF

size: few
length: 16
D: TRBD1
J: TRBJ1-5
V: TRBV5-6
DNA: TGTGCCAGCACCCTCCGAGGACAGGCGTTAATAACAGCCCCAGCATTT
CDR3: CASTLRGQALITAPAF

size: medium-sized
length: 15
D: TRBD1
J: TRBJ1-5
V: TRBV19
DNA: TGTGCCAGTAGTAAGGACAGGGTTAGCAATCAGCCCCAGCATTTT
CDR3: CASSKDRVSNQPQHF

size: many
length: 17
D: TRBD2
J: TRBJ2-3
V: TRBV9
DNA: TGTGCCAGCAGCGTAGCTGCGGGGGGCTACCTCTTGGATACGCAGTATTTT
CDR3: CASSVAAGGYLLDTQYF

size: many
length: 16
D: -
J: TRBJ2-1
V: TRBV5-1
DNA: TGCGCCAGCAGCCCTGGCGGGACAGTTTTTTACAATGAGCAGTTCTTC
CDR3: CASSPGGTVFYNEQFF

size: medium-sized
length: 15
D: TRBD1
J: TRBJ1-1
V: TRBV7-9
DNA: TGTGCCAGCAGCGCCCCGGGACAGGGGGCTACTGAAGCTTTCTTT
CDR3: CASSAPGQGATEAFF

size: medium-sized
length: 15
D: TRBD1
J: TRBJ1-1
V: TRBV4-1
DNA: TGCGCCAGCAGCCAAAAACAGGGGGCGCGACCTGAAGCTTTCTTT
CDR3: CASSQKQGARPEAFF

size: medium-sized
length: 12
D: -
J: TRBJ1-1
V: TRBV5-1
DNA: TGCGCCAGCATAGCCCTAGAATTTGAAGCTTTCTTT
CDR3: CASIALEFEAFF

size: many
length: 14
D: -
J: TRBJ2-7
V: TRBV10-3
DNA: TGTGCCATCAGGGGTGGAGGGGGCTCGGGGGAGCAGTACTTC
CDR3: CAIRGGGGSGEQYF

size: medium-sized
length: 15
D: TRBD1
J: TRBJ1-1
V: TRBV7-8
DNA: TGTGCCAGCAGCTTAGAGGGACAGTTGAACACTGAAGCTTTCTTT
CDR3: CASSLEGQLNTEAFF

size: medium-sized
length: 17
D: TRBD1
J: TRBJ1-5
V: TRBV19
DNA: TGTGCCAGTAGAGTCGGACAGGGTAAGATTGGCAATCAGCCCCAGCATTTT
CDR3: CASRVGQGKIGNQPQHF